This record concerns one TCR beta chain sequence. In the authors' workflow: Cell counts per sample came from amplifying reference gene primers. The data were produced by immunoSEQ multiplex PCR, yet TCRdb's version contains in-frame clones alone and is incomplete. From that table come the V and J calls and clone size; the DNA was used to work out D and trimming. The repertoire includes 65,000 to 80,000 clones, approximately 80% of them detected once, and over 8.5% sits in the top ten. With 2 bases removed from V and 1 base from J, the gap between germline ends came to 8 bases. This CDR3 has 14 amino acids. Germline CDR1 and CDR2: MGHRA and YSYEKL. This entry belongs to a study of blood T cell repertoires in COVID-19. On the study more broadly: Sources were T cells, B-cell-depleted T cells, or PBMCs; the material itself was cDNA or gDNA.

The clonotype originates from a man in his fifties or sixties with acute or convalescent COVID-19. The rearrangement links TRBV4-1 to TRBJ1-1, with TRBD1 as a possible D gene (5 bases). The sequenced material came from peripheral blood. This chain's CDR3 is CASSQQDTNTEAFF. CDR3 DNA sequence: TGCGCCAGCAGCCAACAGGACACGAACACTGAAGCTTTCTTT.